These 23 T cell receptor beta chains came from one sample sequenced in a study of OX40 agonist ivuxolimab in advanced cancers. Using immunoSEQ multiplex PCR, the repertoire was profiled, and TCRdb retains in-frame clones only, with some absent. The sample lists roughly 80,000 clones, 87% seen once, with around 0.31% in the top ten. The specimen was CD4+ or CD8+ T cells sorted from blood, collected in a trial of the OX40 agonist ivuxolimab. The receptors were gathered from an adult with an advanced solid tumor such as melanoma, head and neck, liver or kidney cancer.

The chain links TRBV19 to TRBJ2-6, with D unresolved. The CDR3 contains 15 residues. Per the germline V gene, CDR1 is LNHDA and CDR2 is SQIVND (reference sequence). Trimming took off 5 bases at V and 2 bases at J, with 10 bases between the two ends. The CDR3 here is CASSPRTAGANVLTF. Written as DNA, the CDR3 is TGTGCCAGTAGTCCACGAACAGCTGGGGCCAACGTCCTGACTTTC.

V gene TRBV7-2 combines with J gene TRBJ2-5; no firm D call. V was trimmed by 3 bases and J by 2 bases, leaving 7 bases between them. Germline V lookup: CDR1 SGHTA, CDR2 FQGNSA. The CDR3 contains 13 residues. The CDR3 coding sequence is TGTGCCAGCAGCTTTACCCCACAAGAGACCCAGTACTTC. This sequence encodes CASSFTPQETQYF.

CDR3 amino acids: CASSLHDEQFF. CDR3 DNA sequence: TGTGCCAGCAGCCTACATGATGAGCAGTTCTTC. This chain uses TRBV5-4 with TRBJ2-1; D not certain. The CDR3 has 11 residues. Trimming left V 4 bases short and J 8 bases short, with 7 bases between. The V gene's germline CDR1 is SGHNT and CDR2 YYREEE (reference sequence). The variable domain in full, with the rest retrieved from reference TRBV5-4 and TRBJ2-1, is ETGVTQSPTHLIKTRGQQVTLRCSSQSGHNTVSWYQQALGQGPQFIFQYYREEENGRGNFPPRFSGLQFPNYSSELNVNALELDDSALYLCASSLHDEQFFGPGTRLTVL.

This clone was seen only once. The gene calls are TRBV5-6 and TRBJ1-6, with TRBD1 as a possible D gene (6 bases). Germline V CDR1 and CDR2: SGHDT, YYEEEE. The CDR3 length is 14 residues. V was pared by 4 bases and J by 7 bases, with 12 bases between. Here the CDR3 reads CASSQGTPNSPLHF. The CDR3 DNA reads TGTGCCAGCAGCCAGGGGACGCCAAATTCACCCCTCCACTTT.

This chain connects TRBV23-1 to TRBJ2-1; D may correspond to TRBD1 or TRBD2 (5 bases each). TRBV23-1 is recorded as an ORF, its role being uncertain. The CDR3 spans 16 residues. Trimming pared 1 base from V and 9 bases from J, leaving 19 bases between. Written as DNA, the CDR3 is TGCGCCAGCAGTCAATGGGAAGAGAGGGGAATTCGTGAGCAGTTCTTC. It codes for CASSQWEERGIREQFF.

J is TRBJ2-6 and V is TRBV18; 7 nucleotides match TRBD1. CDR3 length equals 14 residues. V lost 8 bases, J lost 12 bases, and 13 bases stayed unmatched. Germline V gene sequence: CDR1 KGHSH, CDR2 LQKENI. CDR3 DNA sequence: TGTGCCAGCACGCCTTTAGGGGGCGAATCCGTCCTGACTTTC. Protein product: CASTPLGGESVLTF.

The genes are TRBV29-1 and TRBJ2-1; D remains ambiguous. The germline CDR1 and CDR2 sequences are SQVTM and ANQGSEA. The V and J ends lost 6 bases and 1 base respectively, with 13 bases between them. The CDR3 totals 14 residues. The CDR3 coding sequence is TGCAGCGTAAAAGGTGGAAGTTCCTACAATGAGCAGTTCTTC. This sequence encodes CSVKGGSSYNEQFF.

The chain uses TRBV2 and TRBJ2-2, with D tentatively TRBD1 or TRBD2 (5 bases each). There are 15 residues in the CDR3. V was shortened by 6 bases and J by 1 base, with 12 bases between the two germline ends. Germline assignment: CDR1 SNHLY and CDR2 FYNNEI. DNA of the CDR3: TGTGCCAGCAGGTTGGGGGTAGGGAACACCGGGGAGCTGTTTTTT. Amino acid sequence: CASRLGVGNTGELFF.

The rearrangement joins TRBV5-6 to TRBJ1-1; the D gene is possibly TRBD1 (6 bases). V lost 1 base and J lost 0, with 13 bases in between. This CDR3 has 16 amino acids. Looked up from germline, CDR1 is SGHDT and CDR2 is YYEEEE. Written as DNA, the CDR3 is TGTGCCAGCAGCTTGAGTTTGGGGGCGTTGAACACTGAAGCTTTCTTT. This codes for CASSLSLGALNTEAFF.

The rearrangement joins TRBV6-6 to TRBJ2-7; D gene ambiguous. CDR1 and CDR2 (germline): MNHNY, SVGAGI (reference sequence). This CDR3 is 13 amino acids long. Between the trimmed V and J ends, which lost 5 bases and 7 bases, there was a span of 15 bases. Here the CDR3 reads CASSPTGLGEQYV. DNA of the CDR3: TGTGCCAGCAGTCCCACTGGGTTAGGGGAGCAGTACGTC.

This chain uses TRBV18 with TRBJ2-3; 7 bases fit TRBD1. V was pared by 6 bases and J by 1 base, with 4 bases of the junction left unmatched. The CDR3 runs to 14 residues. The V gene's germline CDR1 is KGHSH and CDR2 LQKENI. The CDR3 is CASSTGIGTDTQYF. The CDR3 DNA sequence: TGTGCCAGCTCGACAGGGATAGGCACAGATACGCAGTATTTT.

CDR3 in DNA: TGCGCCAGCAGCTTGACTAGCGGGGGGGCGACAGATACGCAGTATTTT. Its translation is CASSLTSGGATDTQYF. The gene calls are TRBV5-1 and TRBJ2-3; 13 bases agree with TRBD2. The CDR3 is made up of 16 amino acids. The V segment lost 1 base and the J segment 3 bases; nucleotides outside the gene matches: 2. CDR1 is SGHRS and CDR2 is YFSETQ in the germline V gene.

This clone was seen just once. The rearrangement joins TRBV28 to TRBJ1-2, with a tentative D call TRBD1 (5 bases). Trimming took off 2 bases at V and 2 bases at J, with 12 bases between the two ends. The CDR3 is made up of 15 amino acids. The germline gives CDR1 MDHEN, CDR2 SYDVKM. This CDR3 reads CASSLRGALNYGYTF. The CDR3 DNA follows: TGTGCCAGCAGTTTAAGAGGGGCACTCAACTATGGCTACACCTTC.

This clone occurred once. This sequence joins TRBV18 and TRBJ2-2; D uncertain. The CDR3 covers 16 residues. Trimming pared 6 bases from V and 0 bases from J, leaving 14 bases between. Germline V CDR1 and CDR2: KGHSH, LQKENI. CDR3 amino acids: CASSESWATNTGELFF. For the CDR3, the DNA is TGTGCCAGCTCCGAATCCTGGGCCACGAACACCGGGGAGCTGTTTTTT.

This rearrangement joins TRBV6-1 to TRBJ2-1; D remains ambiguous. Germline V gene data show CDR1 as MNHNS and CDR2 as SASEGT. The CDR3 sequence is 14 residues long. V was trimmed by 3 bases and J by 2 bases, leaving 8 bases between them. The CDR3 coding sequence is TGTGCCAGCAGTGAGCTGAGCCCCTACAATGAGCAGTTCTTC. Its translation is CASSELSPYNEQFF.

The V call is TRBV11-3, the J call TRBJ2-5, with TRBD1 matching over 7 bases. J lost 1 base, V lost 5 bases, and 4 bases had no gene match. The CDR3 has 14 residues. Germline lookup yields CDR1 SGHNT and CDR2 YENEEA. The CDR3 protein is CASSPRQGQETQYF. The CDR3 nucleotides read TGTGCCAGCAGCCCAAGACAGGGCCAAGAGACCCAGTACTTC.

The rearrangement uses TRBV18 and TRBJ1-1; D not resolved. This CDR3 spans 14 amino acids. V was cut by 5 bases and J by 0 bases, with 10 bases left in between. Germline-derived CDR1 and CDR2 are KGHSH and LQKENI. CDR3 protein: CASSYTDMNTEAFF. In DNA form, the CDR3 reads TGTGCCAGCTCATATACAGATATGAACACTGAAGCTTTCTTT.

The V and J genes are TRBV7-2 and TRBJ2-5, with 7 bases that match TRBD2. After removal of 2 bases from V and 12 bases from J, the junction contained 3 bases not matched to a gene. Germline V CDR1 and CDR2: SGHTA, FQGNSA. The CDR3 totals 11 residues. The CDR3 region is CASSLLGGKYF. The CDR3 coding sequence is TGTGCCAGCAGCTTATTGGGGGGGAAGTACTTC.

As DNA, the CDR3 is TGTGCCAGCATCGTATCTAGGTCCGAGCAGTACGTC. Encoded protein: CASIVSRSEQYV. The gene calls are TRBV7-4 and TRBJ2-7, with no clear D. Germline V gene lookup returns CDR1 SGHVT and CDR2 SQSDAQ. The CDR3 consists of 12 residues. Trimming stripped 7 bases from V and 6 bases from J, with 13 bases between.

There are a few counts of this clone. Other nucleotide sequences from this sample produce the same CDR3. This rearrangement joins TRBV4-3 to TRBJ2-5; no definite D call. Germline loops: CDR1 LGHNA, CDR2 YSLEER. Trimming left V 0 bases short and J 5 bases short, with 7 bases between. The CDR3 consists of 13 residues. The CDR3 DNA is TGCGCCAGCAGCCAAGACCGCCGGGAGACCCAGTACTTC. Its translation is CASSQDRRETQYF.

The V and J genes are TRBV28 and TRBJ2-7; D gene unclear. The CDR3 sequence is 13 residues long. V lost 3 bases and J lost 2, with 8 bases in between. Germline assignment: CDR1 MDHEN and CDR2 SYDVKM. The CDR3 sequence is CASSFGKPYEQYV. Written as DNA, the CDR3 is TGTGCCAGCAGTTTTGGAAAGCCCTACGAGCAGTACGTC.

The V and J genes are TRBV6-6 and TRBJ1-6; D is uncertain. With 2 bases removed from V and 7 bases from J, the gap between germline ends came to 6 bases. This CDR3 comprises 13 residues. CDR1 is MNHNY, CDR2 SVGAGI, per germline (reference sequence). The CDR3: CASSYEANSPLHF. The CDR3 DNA sequence: TGTGCCAGCAGTTACGAGGCCAATTCACCCCTCCACTTT.

V is TRBV18 and J is TRBJ2-3; TRBD1 matches at 9 bases. This CDR3 has 15 residues. The germline CDR1 and CDR2 sequences are KGHSH and LQKENI. V was pared by 6 bases and J by 6 bases, with 10 bases of the junction left unmatched. In DNA form, the CDR3 reads TGTGCCAGCTCTCCGGGACAGGGAATGAAGGATACGCAGTATTTT. Its translation: CASSPGQGMKDTQYF.